The T cell receptor beta chain described here comes from a study of blood T cell repertoires in COVID-19. Germline V lookup: CDR1 SGDLS, CDR2 YYNGEE. CDR3 length: 16 amino acids. Trimming at V came to 0 bases and at J to 4 bases, leaving 4 bases not matched to a gene. Per the authors' pipeline: The authors estimated nucleated cell counts from reference gene primer amplification. Assay used: immunoSEQ multiplex PCR; TCRdb lists only in-frame clones, some missing. V, J and clone size derive from that table, while D and trimming were established from the DNA sequence. The sample yields 200,000 to 300,000 clones, roughly 90% seen once.

This clonotype was sampled from a man aged 60 to 69 who had recovered from COVID-19. This sequence joins TRBV9 and TRBJ1-6; the match to TRBD1 covers 7 bases. The material sequenced was peripheral blood. The CDR3 DNA follows: TGTGCCAGCAGCGTAGACCAGGGACAGTATAATTCACCCCTCCACTTT. Protein sequence: CASSVDQGQYNSPLHF. The full variable domain, its missing parts supplied by reference TRBV9 and TRBJ1-6, is DSGVTQTPKHLITATGQRVTLRCSPRSGDLSVYWYQQSLDQGLQFLIQYYNGEERAKGNILERFSAQQFPDLHSELNLSSLELGDSALYFCASSVDQGQYNSPLHFGNGTRLTVT.